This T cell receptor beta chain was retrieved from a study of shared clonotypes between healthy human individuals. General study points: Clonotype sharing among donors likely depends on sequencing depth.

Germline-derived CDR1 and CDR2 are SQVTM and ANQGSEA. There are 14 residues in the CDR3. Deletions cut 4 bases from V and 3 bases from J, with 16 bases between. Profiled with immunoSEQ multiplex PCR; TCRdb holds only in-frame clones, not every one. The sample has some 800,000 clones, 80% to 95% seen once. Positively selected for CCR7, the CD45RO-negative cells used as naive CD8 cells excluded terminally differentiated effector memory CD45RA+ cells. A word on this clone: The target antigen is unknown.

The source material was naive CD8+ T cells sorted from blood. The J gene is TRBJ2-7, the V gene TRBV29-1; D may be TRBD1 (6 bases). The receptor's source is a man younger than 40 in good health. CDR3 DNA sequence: TGCAGCGTTGGGGTGACAGGAGTAGGCTACGAGCAGTACTTC. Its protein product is CSVGVTGVGYEQYF.